This T cell receptor beta chain was retrieved from a study of blood T cell repertoires in COVID-19. At the level of the study: Collection of acute and convalescent COVID-19 samples took place in the United States, Italy and Spain. PBMCs, B-cell-depleted T cells, or T cells were the source of the cDNA or gDNA that made up the material.

There are 14 residues in the CDR3. Unmatched junction bases numbered 2, after V lost 2 bases and J lost 5 bases. Germline values: CDR1 MNHEY, CDR2 SMNVEV (reference sequence). TCRdb keeps only in-frame clones here, not all; method: immunoSEQ multiplex PCR. This table holds about 220,000 clones, around 84% found once. The sample was peripheral blood. The clonotype originates from a woman aged 60-75 years who had recovered from COVID-19. The chain has TRBV27 and TRBJ1-2; 10 nucleotides line up with TRBD1. The CDR3 DNA follows: TGTGCCAGCAGTTTAGGACAGGGGGAATATGGCTACACCTTC. Protein sequence: CASSLGQGEYGYTF.